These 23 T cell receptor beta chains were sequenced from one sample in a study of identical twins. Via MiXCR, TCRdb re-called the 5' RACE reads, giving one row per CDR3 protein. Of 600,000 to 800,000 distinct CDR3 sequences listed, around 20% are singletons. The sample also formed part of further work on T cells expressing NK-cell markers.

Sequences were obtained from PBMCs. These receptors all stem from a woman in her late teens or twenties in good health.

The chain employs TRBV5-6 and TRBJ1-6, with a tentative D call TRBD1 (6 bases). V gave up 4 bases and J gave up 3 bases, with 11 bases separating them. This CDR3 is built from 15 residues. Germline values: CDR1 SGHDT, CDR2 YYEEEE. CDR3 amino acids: CASSQTGFYNSPLHF. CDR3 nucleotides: TGTGCCAGCAGCCAAACAGGGTTCTATAATTCACCCCTCCACTTT. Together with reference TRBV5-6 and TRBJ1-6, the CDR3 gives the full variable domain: DAGVTQSPTHLIKTRGQQVTLRCSPKSGHDTVSWYQQALGQGPQFIFQYYEEEERQRGNFPDRFSGHQFPNYSSELNVNALLLGDSALYLCASSQTGFYNSPLHFGNGTRLTVT.

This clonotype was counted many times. The CDR3, as DNA: TGTGCCAGCAGACCTACAGGCTCTGGGGCCAACGTCCTGACTTTC. It encodes CASRPTGSGANVLTF. The genes are TRBV12-3 or TRBV12-4 and TRBJ2-6; possible D gene TRBD1, 5 bases. CDR3 length: 15 amino acids. Trimming removed 6 bases from V and 0 bases from J, with 9 bases in between.

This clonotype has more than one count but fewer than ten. The CDR3 DNA reads as TGCGCCAGCAGCCCCAGCACGACTAGCGGGATAAAGGAGACCCAGTACTTC. Translating gives CASSPSTTSGIKETQYF. The J gene is TRBJ2-5, the V gene TRBV5-1; 11 bases align to TRBD2. The V segment lost 4 bases and the J segment 5 bases; nucleotides outside the gene matches: 13. This CDR3 is built from 17 residues. The V gene's germline CDR1 is SGHRS and CDR2 YFSETQ.

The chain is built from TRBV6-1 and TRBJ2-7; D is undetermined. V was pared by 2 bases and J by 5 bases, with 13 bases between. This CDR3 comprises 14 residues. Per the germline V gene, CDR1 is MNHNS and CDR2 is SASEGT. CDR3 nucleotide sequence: TGTGCCAGCAGTGAATTAGGCGCTGGGAACGAGCAGTACTTC. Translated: CASSELGAGNEQYF.

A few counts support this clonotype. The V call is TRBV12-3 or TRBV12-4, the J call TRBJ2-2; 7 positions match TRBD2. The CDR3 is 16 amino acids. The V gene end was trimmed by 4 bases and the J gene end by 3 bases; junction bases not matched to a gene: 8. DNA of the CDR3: TGTGCCAGCAGTTCAATCATGGCGGGGGACACCGGGGAGCTGTTTTTT. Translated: CASSSIMAGDTGELFF.

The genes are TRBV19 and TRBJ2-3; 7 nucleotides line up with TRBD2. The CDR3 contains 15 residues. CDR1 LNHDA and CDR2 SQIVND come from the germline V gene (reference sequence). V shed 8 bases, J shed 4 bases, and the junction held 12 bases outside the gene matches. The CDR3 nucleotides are TGTGCCAGTCGTGTGCGGGACTATCGTCCAGATACGCAGTATTTT. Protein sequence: CASRVRDYRPDTQYF.

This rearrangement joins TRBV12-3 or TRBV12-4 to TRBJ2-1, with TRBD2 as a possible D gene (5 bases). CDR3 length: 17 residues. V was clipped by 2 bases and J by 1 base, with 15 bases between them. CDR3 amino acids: CASSLTFEGGSYNEQFF. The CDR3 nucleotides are TGTGCCAGCAGTTTAACCTTTGAGGGTGGATCCTACAATGAGCAGTTCTTC.

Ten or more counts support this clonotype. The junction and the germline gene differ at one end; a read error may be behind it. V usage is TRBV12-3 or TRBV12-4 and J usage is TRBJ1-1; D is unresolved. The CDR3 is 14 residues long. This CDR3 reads CASSLALDSEGAFF. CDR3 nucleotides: TGTGCCAGCAGTCTAGCCCTTGATTCCGAAGGGGCTTTCTTT.

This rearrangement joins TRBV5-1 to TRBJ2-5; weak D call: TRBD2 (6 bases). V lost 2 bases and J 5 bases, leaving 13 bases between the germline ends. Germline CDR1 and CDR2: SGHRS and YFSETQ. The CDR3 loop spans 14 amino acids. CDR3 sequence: CASSFRPGRETQYF. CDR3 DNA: TGCGCCAGCAGCTTTAGGCCAGGGAGGGAGACCCAGTACTTC.

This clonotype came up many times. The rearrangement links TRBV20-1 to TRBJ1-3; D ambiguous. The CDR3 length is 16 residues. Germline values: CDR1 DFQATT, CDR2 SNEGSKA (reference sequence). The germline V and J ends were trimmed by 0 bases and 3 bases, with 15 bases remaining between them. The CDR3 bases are TGCAGTGCTAGAGATGGCCAGACTAGTGTTGGAAACACCATATATTTT. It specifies CSARDGQTSVGNTIYF.

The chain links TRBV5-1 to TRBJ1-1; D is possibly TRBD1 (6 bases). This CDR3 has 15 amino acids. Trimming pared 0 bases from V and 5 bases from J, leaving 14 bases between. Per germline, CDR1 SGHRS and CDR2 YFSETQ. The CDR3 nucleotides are TGCGCCAGCAGCTTGGGACAGGCTCAGGATACTGAAGCTTTCTTT. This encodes CASSLGQAQDTEAFF.

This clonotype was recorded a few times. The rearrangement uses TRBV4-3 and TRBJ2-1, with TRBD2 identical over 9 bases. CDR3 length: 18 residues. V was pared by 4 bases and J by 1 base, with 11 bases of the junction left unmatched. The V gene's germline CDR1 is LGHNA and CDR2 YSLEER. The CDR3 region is CASSPLSPLAGSYNEQFF. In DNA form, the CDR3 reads TGCGCCAGCAGCCCCCTCTCGCCACTAGCGGGTTCCTACAATGAGCAGTTCTTC.

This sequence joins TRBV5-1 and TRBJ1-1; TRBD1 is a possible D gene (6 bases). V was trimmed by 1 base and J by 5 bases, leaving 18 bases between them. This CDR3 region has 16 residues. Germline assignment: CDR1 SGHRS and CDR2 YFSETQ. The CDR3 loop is CASSLLIRGVQTEAFF. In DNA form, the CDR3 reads TGCGCCAGCAGCTTGCTTATCAGGGGCGTTCAGACTGAAGCTTTCTTT.

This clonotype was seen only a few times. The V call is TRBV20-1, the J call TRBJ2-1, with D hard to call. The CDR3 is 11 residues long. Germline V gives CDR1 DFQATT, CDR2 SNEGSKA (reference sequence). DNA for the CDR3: TGCAGCTTGCCCGACTACAATGAGCAGTTCTTC. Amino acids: CSLPDYNEQFF.

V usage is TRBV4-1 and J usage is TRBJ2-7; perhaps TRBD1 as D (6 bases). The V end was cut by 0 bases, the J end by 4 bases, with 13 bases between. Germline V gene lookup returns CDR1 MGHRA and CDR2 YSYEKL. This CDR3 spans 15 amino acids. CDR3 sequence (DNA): TGCGCCAGCAGCCAAGAGCCGGGACACGGTTACGAGCAGTACTTC. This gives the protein CASSQEPGHGYEQYF.

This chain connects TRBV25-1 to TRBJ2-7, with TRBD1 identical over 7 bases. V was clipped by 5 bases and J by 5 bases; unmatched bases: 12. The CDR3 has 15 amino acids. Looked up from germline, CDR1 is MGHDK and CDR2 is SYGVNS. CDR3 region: CASSLLGQESHEQYF. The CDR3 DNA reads TGTGCCAGCAGTCTACTCGGACAGGAGTCCCACGAGCAGTACTTC.

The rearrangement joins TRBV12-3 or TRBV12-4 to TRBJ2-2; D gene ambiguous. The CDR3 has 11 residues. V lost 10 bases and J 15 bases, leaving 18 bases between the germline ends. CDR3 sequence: CATSDRGRMFF. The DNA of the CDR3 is TGTGCCACCTCGGACCGAGGCAGGATGTTTTTT.

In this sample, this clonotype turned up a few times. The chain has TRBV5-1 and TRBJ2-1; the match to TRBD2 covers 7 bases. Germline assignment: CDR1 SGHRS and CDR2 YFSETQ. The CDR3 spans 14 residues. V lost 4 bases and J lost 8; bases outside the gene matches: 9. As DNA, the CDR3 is TGCGCCAGCAGCCCCTTTGGGAGGGTAGATGAGCAGTTCTTC. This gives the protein CASSPFGRVDEQFF. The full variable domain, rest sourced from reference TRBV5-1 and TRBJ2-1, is KAGVTQTPRYLIKTRGQQVTLSCSPISGHRSVSWYQQTPGQGLQFLFEYFSETQRNKGNFPGRFSGRQFSNSRSEMNVSTLELGDSALYLCASSPFGRVDEQFFGPGTRLTVL.

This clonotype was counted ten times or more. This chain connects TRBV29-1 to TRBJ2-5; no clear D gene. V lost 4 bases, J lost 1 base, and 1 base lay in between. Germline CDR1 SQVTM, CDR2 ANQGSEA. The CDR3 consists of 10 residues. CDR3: CSVVQETQYF. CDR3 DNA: TGCAGCGTTGTCCAAGAGACCCAGTACTTC.

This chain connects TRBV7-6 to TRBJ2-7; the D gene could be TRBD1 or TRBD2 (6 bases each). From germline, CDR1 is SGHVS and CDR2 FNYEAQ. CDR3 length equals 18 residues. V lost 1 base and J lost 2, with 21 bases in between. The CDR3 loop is CASSLGGTGTVRPYEQYF. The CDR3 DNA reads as TGTGCCAGCAGCTTAGGGGGAACAGGGACTGTCCGCCCCTACGAGCAGTACTTC.

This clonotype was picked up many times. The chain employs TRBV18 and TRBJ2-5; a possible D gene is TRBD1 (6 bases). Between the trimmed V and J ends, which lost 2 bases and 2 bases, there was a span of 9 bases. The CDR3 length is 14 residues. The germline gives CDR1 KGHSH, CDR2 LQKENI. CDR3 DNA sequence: TGTGCCAGCTCACCAGGGACACAACAAGAGACCCAGTACTTC. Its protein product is CASSPGTQQETQYF.

CDR3 in amino acids: CASTGPNTEAFF. In nucleotides, the CDR3 is TGCGCCAGCACTGGGCCGAACACTGAAGCTTTCTTT. The rearrangement uses TRBV5-1 and TRBJ1-1; no firm D call. The V end lost 6 bases, the J end lost 1 base, and 7 bases lay between the germline ends. CDR1 is SGHRS and CDR2 is YFSETQ in the germline V gene. This CDR3 is 12 amino acids long.

The CDR3 loop reads CASSPGSSNIQYF. The CDR3 DNA is TGTGCCAGCAGCCCGGGGTCTTCAAACATTCAGTACTTC. The chain links TRBV7-2 to TRBJ2-4; D may be TRBD2 (5 bases). Between the trimmed V and J ends, which lost 5 bases and 6 bases, there was a span of 11 bases. Germline V CDR1 and CDR2: SGHTA, FQGNSA. The CDR3 loop spans 13 amino acids.